This T cell receptor beta chain originates from a study of blood T cells in healthy people across ages. Findings and caveats of the study: Getting older went along with TCR beta diversity per million T cells dropping roughly linearly.

Notes on this clonotype: Its matching antigen is unknown.

It was with a sample-barcoded 5' primer and a J-beta primer mix that a second PCR of roughly 7 to 12 cycles was run. TCRdb processed the 5' RACE reads anew with MiXCR; each CDR3 protein has one entry. The table shows about 780,000 distinct CDR3 sequences, with about half occurring only once. The length of the CDR3 is 19 residues. The germline V and J ends were trimmed by 1 base and 3 bases, with 23 bases remaining between them. Germline-derived CDR1 and CDR2 are LGHNA and YSLEER. This sequence originates from a man aged 80 or over in good health. The chain carries TRBV4-3 and TRBJ2-3; D perhaps matches TRBD1 (8 bases). Material for sequencing was blood. DNA for the CDR3: TGCGCCAGCAGCCAAGGATTTACAGGGGGGGCGAGGGGAACAGATACGCAGTATTTT. Translated: CASSQGFTGGARGTDTQYF.